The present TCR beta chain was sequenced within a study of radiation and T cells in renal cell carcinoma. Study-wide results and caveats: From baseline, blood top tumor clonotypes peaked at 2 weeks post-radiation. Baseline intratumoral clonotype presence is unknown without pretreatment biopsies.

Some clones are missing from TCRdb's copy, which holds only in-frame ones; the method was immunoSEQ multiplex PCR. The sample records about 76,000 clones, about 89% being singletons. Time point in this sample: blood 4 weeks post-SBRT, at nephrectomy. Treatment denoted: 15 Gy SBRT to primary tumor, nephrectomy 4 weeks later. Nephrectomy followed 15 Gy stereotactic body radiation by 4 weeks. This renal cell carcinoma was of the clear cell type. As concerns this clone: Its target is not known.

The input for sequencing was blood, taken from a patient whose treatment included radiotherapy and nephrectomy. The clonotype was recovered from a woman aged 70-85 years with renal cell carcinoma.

CDR3 region: CARSFQGLNTEAFF. The CDR3 DNA reads TGTGCCAGAAGCTTTCAGGGCTTGAACACTGAAGCTTTCTTT. The rearrangement joins TRBV5-3 to TRBJ1-1; D might be TRBD1 (5 bases). TRBV5-3 is an ORF, with its function uncertain. V was cut by 2 bases and J by 0 bases, with 8 bases left in between. The CDR3 has 14 residues.